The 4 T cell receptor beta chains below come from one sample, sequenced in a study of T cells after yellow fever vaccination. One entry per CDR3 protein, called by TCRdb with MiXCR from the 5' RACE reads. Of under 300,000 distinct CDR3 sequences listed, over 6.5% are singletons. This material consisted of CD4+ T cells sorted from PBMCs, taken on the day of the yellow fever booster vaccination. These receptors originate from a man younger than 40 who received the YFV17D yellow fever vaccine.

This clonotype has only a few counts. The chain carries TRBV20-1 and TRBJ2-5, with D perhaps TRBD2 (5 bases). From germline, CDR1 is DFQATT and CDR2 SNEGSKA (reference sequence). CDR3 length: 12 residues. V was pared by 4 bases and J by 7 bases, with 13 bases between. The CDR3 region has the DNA TGCAGTGCTAACCGGGATGGCGGGACCCAGTACTTC. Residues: CSANRDGGTQYF.

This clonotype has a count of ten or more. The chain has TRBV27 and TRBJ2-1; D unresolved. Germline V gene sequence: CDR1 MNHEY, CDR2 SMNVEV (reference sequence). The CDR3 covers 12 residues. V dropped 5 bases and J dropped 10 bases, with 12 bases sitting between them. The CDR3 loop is CASSLDLGEQFF. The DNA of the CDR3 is TGTGCCAGCAGTCTCGATCTGGGGGAGCAGTTCTTC.

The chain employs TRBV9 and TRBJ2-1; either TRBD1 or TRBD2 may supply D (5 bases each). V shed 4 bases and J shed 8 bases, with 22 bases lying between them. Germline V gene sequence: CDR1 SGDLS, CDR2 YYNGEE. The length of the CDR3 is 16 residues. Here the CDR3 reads CASSRKAGGTGHEQFF. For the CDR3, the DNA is TGTGCCAGCAGCAGAAAGGCGGGTGGGACCGGACATGAGCAGTTCTTC.

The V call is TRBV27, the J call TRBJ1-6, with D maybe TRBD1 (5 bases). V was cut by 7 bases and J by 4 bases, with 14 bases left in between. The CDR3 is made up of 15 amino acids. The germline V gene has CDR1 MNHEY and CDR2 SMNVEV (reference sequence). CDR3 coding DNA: TGTGCCAGCACCGACCAGGGTGTATATAATTCACCCCTCCACTTT. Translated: CASTDQGVYNSPLHF.